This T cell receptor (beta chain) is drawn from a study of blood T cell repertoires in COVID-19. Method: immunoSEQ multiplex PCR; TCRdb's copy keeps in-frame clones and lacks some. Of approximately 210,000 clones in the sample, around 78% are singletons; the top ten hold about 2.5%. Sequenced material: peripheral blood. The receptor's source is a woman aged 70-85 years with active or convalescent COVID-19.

CDR3 in amino acids: CASSMRVPNQPQHF. Here the CDR3 DNA reads TGTGCCAGTAGTATGCGGGTACCGAATCAGCCCCAGCATTTT. The V and J genes are TRBV19 and TRBJ1-5; D not resolved. The CDR3 is 14 residues long. Germline values: CDR1 LNHDA, CDR2 SQIVND (reference sequence). V was trimmed by 3 bases and J by 4 bases, leaving 10 bases between them.